The rows below give T cell receptor beta chains drawn from one sample of a study of T cell changes during pregnancy in multiple sclerosis. The repertoire was sequenced with immunoSEQ multiplex PCR; TCRdb's copy has only in-frame clones and lacks some. The table shows 25,000 to 30,000 clones, with roughly 91% occurring only once. Sample: CD4+ T cells from peripheral blood mononuclear cells, taken after pregnancy. Source of these receptors: a female donor with multiple sclerosis, enrolled in a pregnancy study. Each CDR3 is given with its conserved first and last residue. The order of the fields is D gene, clone size, J gene, V gene, CDR3 protein, CDR3 DNA. A D gene is named only where the DNA matches it firmly. Where a row states a size, it is once, few, many or the class of an expanded clone; other rows omit it.

d_gene: TRBD1; abundance: -; j_gene: TRBJ2-7; v_gene: TRBV29-1; CDR3aa: CSVYGQGNYEQYF; CDR3nt: TGCAGCGTGTATGGACAGGGAAACTACGAGCAGTACTTC
d_gene: -; abundance: -; j_gene: TRBJ2-7; v_gene: TRBV20-1; CDR3aa: CSATRGGEQYF; CDR3nt: TGCAGTGCTACTCGGGGTGGCGAGCAGTACTTC
d_gene: -; abundance: -; j_gene: TRBJ1-2; v_gene: TRBV4-3; CDR3aa: CASSQDDGRFLSPGYTF; CDR3nt: TGCGCCAGCAGCCAAGACGATGGCAGATTTTTATCCCCTGGCTACACCTTC
d_gene: -; abundance: -; j_gene: TRBJ2-4; v_gene: TRBV18; CDR3aa: CASSPPTIGDIQYF; CDR3nt: TGTGCCAGCTCACCACCTACTATCGGGGACATTCAGTACTTC
d_gene: TRBD1; abundance: -; j_gene: TRBJ1-2; v_gene: TRBV6-6; CDR3aa: CAIRQGAENYGYTF; CDR3nt: TGTGCCATTCGCCAGGGGGCAGAAAACTATGGCTACACCTTC
d_gene: -; abundance: -; j_gene: TRBJ2-7; v_gene: TRBV2; CDR3aa: CASIRGASGNNEQYF; CDR3nt: TGTGCCAGCATTCGGGGGGCATCGGGGAACAACGAGCAGTACTTC
d_gene: TRBD2; abundance: -; j_gene: TRBJ2-1; v_gene: TRBV6-4; CDR3aa: CASRSSGRADNEQFF; CDR3nt: TGTGCCAGCAGGAGTAGCGGGAGGGCCGACAATGAGCAGTTCTTC
d_gene: TRBD1; abundance: -; j_gene: TRBJ2-3; v_gene: TRBV19; CDR3aa: CASSIRGQGVTDTQYF; CDR3nt: TGTGCCAGTAGTATTCGGGGACAGGGTGTAACAGATACGCAGTATTTT
d_gene: TRBD1; abundance: -; j_gene: TRBJ2-7; v_gene: TRBV18; CDR3aa: CASSPLGQGGSYEQYF; CDR3nt: TGTGCCAGCTCACCACTCGGACAGGGGGGATCCTACGAGCAGTACTTC
d_gene: -; abundance: -; j_gene: TRBJ1-1; v_gene: TRBV7-2; CDR3aa: CASSRGQNTEAFF; CDR3nt: TGTGCCAGCAGCAGGGGACAGAACACTGAAGCTTTCTTT
d_gene: TRBD2; abundance: -; j_gene: TRBJ2-1; v_gene: TRBV28; CDR3aa: CASSPALAGAYNEQFF; CDR3nt: TGTGCCAGCAGTCCGGCCCTAGCGGGTGCGTACAATGAGCAGTTCTTC
d_gene: -; abundance: -; j_gene: TRBJ1-1; v_gene: TRBV7-6; CDR3aa: CASSSGQSYTEAFF; CDR3nt: TGTGCCAGCAGCTCAGGCCAGAGTTACACTGAAGCTTTCTTT
d_gene: -; abundance: -; j_gene: TRBJ2-7; v_gene: TRBV7-9; CDR3aa: CASSLAGEVYEQYF; CDR3nt: TGTGCCAGCAGCTTAGCGGGAGAGGTCTACGAGCAGTACTTC
d_gene: TRBD1; abundance: -; j_gene: TRBJ1-2; v_gene: TRBV25-1; CDR3aa: CASSRQGAWGYTF; CDR3nt: TGTGCCAGCAGTCGACAGGGGGCGTGGGGCTACACCTTC
d_gene: -; abundance: -; j_gene: TRBJ2-4; v_gene: TRBV6-1; CDR3aa: CASSDLLVDIQYF; CDR3nt: TGTGCCAGCAGTGATCTGTTGGTAGACATTCAGTACTTC
d_gene: -; abundance: -; j_gene: TRBJ2-1; v_gene: TRBV7-6; CDR3aa: CASSPTRSSYNEQFF; CDR3nt: TGTGCCAGCAGCCCCACGAGGAGCTCCTACAATGAGCAGTTCTTC
d_gene: -; abundance: -; j_gene: TRBJ2-1; v_gene: TRBV11-3; CDR3aa: CASSSSTDNEQFF; CDR3nt: TGTGCCAGCAGCTCCAGTACCGACAATGAGCAGTTCTTC
d_gene: TRBD1; abundance: -; j_gene: TRBJ1-2; v_gene: TRBV5-1; CDR3aa: CASSLAQGDYGYTF; CDR3nt: TGCGCCAGCAGCTTGGCGCAGGGGGACTATGGCTACACCTTC
d_gene: -; abundance: -; j_gene: TRBJ2-7; v_gene: TRBV4-1; CDR3aa: CASSPGLRSRFYEQYF; CDR3nt: TGCGCCAGCAGCCCCGGATTGCGGAGCCGCTTCTACGAGCAGTACTTC
d_gene: TRBD1; abundance: -; j_gene: TRBJ2-7; v_gene: TRBV4-1; CDR3aa: CASSQDRGTGAYEQYF; CDR3nt: TGCGCCAGCAGCCAAGATAGGGGGACAGGGGCCTACGAGCAGTACTTC
d_gene: -; abundance: once; j_gene: TRBJ1-1; v_gene: TRBV1; CDR3aa: CTSSAQQGNTEAFF; CDR3nt: TGCACCAGCAGCGCCCAACAGGGGAACACTGAAGCTTTCTTT
d_gene: -; abundance: -; j_gene: TRBJ2-5; v_gene: TRBV4-1; CDR3aa: CASSQDLGGETQYF; CDR3nt: TGCGCCAGCAGCCAAGATCTAGGGGGAGAGACCCAGTACTTC
d_gene: -; abundance: -; j_gene: TRBJ2-7; v_gene: TRBV7-2; CDR3aa: CASSPVAVPYYEQYF; CDR3nt: TGTGCCAGCAGCCCCGTCGCGGTCCCTTACTACGAGCAGTACTTC
d_gene: TRBD1; abundance: -; j_gene: TRBJ1-2; v_gene: TRBV19; CDR3aa: CATAGQGTYGYTF; CDR3nt: TGTGCCACCGCGGGACAGGGGACCTATGGCTACACCTTC
d_gene: TRBD1; abundance: -; j_gene: TRBJ1-1; v_gene: TRBV5-1; CDR3aa: CASRQGAFGTEAFF; CDR3nt: TGCGCCAGCAGACAGGGGGCATTTGGCACTGAAGCTTTCTTT
d_gene: -; abundance: -; j_gene: TRBJ2-3; v_gene: TRBV25-1; CDR3aa: CASSEWLSTDTQYF; CDR3nt: TGTGCCAGCAGTGAATGGCTCAGCACAGATACGCAGTATTTT
d_gene: TRBD1; abundance: -; j_gene: TRBJ2-3; v_gene: TRBV6-5; CDR3aa: CASSFTRQGDTQYF; CDR3nt: TGTGCCAGCAGTTTTACCCGACAGGGGGATACGCAGTATTTT
d_gene: TRBD1; abundance: -; j_gene: TRBJ2-7; v_gene: TRBV10-1; CDR3aa: CASSESTGAGGLGEQYF; CDR3nt: TGCGCCAGCAGTGAGTCGACGGGGGCAGGGGGCTTGGGAGAGCAGTACTTC
d_gene: -; abundance: -; j_gene: TRBJ1-6; v_gene: TRBV7-9; CDR3aa: CASSLDLGNTVGSPLHF; CDR3nt: TGTGCCAGCAGCTTAGATCTCGGGAATACAGTTGGTTCACCCCTCCACTTT
d_gene: -; abundance: -; j_gene: TRBJ1-5; v_gene: TRBV6-5; CDR3aa: CASRGAAEDRPQHF; CDR3nt: TGTGCCAGCAGAGGGGCGGCCGAGGATCGGCCCCAGCATTTT
d_gene: TRBD2; abundance: -; j_gene: TRBJ2-1; v_gene: TRBV6-5; CDR3aa: CASSRTSDPYNEQFF; CDR3nt: TGTGCCAGCAGTCGGACTAGCGATCCCTACAATGAGCAGTTCTTC
d_gene: TRBD1; abundance: -; j_gene: TRBJ1-2; v_gene: TRBV6-1; CDR3aa: CASSRDRDGGGYTF; CDR3nt: TGTGCCAGCAGTCGGGACAGGGACGGCGGAGGCTACACCTTC
d_gene: TRBD1; abundance: -; j_gene: TRBJ2-2; v_gene: TRBV5-6; CDR3aa: CASSTPGQGARGGELFF; CDR3nt: TGTGCCAGCAGCACACCGGGACAGGGGGCGCGTGGCGGGGAGCTGTTTTTT
d_gene: -; abundance: -; j_gene: TRBJ2-7; v_gene: TRBV19; CDR3aa: CASSRTDRYEQYF; CDR3nt: TGTGCCAGTAGCCGCACCGATCGGTACGAGCAGTACTTC
d_gene: TRBD1; abundance: -; j_gene: TRBJ1-5; v_gene: TRBV4-2; CDR3aa: CASSQDRGQGGNQPQHF; CDR3nt: TGTGCCAGCAGCCAAGATAGGGGACAGGGCGGCAATCAGCCCCAGCATTTT
d_gene: -; abundance: -; j_gene: TRBJ1-3; v_gene: TRBV5-8; CDR3aa: CASSLQFSGNTIYF; CDR3nt: TGTGCCAGCAGCTTACAGTTCTCTGGAAACACCATATATTTT
d_gene: -; abundance: -; j_gene: TRBJ1-1; v_gene: TRBV5-1; CDR3aa: CASSLARMNTEAFF; CDR3nt: TGCGCCAGCAGCTTGGCTAGGATGAACACTGAAGCTTTCTTT
d_gene: -; abundance: -; j_gene: TRBJ2-1; v_gene: TRBV6-5; CDR3aa: CASRSWAPGDEQFF; CDR3nt: TGTGCCAGCAGGTCCTGGGCTCCGGGGGATGAGCAGTTCTTC
d_gene: TRBD1; abundance: -; j_gene: TRBJ1-2; v_gene: TRBV6-5; CDR3aa: CASGRTGGNYGYTF; CDR3nt: TGTGCCAGCGGAAGAACAGGGGGCAACTATGGCTACACCTTC
d_gene: -; abundance: once; j_gene: TRBJ2-7; v_gene: TRBV4-1; CDR3aa: CASSQDRGSAFSYEQYF; CDR3nt: TGCGCCAGCAGCCAAGATCGAGGGTCAGCTTTCTCCTACGAGCAGTACTTC
d_gene: -; abundance: -; j_gene: TRBJ2-7; v_gene: TRBV2; CDR3aa: CASSGVGRDTYEQYF; CDR3nt: TGTGCCAGCAGTGGGGTCGGCAGGGACACCTACGAGCAGTACTTC
d_gene: -; abundance: few; j_gene: TRBJ1-5; v_gene: TRBV6-5; CDR3aa: CASMTGLGQPQHF; CDR3nt: TGTGCCAGCATGACGGGGTTAGGTCAGCCCCAGCATTTT
d_gene: -; abundance: -; j_gene: TRBJ2-4; v_gene: TRBV21-1; CDR3aa: CASSQLVLIAKNIQYF; CDR3nt: TGTGCCAGCAGCCAACTAGTTTTAATAGCCAAAAACATTCAGTACTTC
d_gene: TRBD1; abundance: -; j_gene: TRBJ1-2; v_gene: TRBV7-8; CDR3aa: CASSPLVPRGKGYTF; CDR3nt: TGTGCCAGCAGCCCCCTAGTGCCCAGGGGGAAAGGCTACACCTTC
d_gene: -; abundance: -; j_gene: TRBJ2-5; v_gene: TRBV10-3; CDR3aa: CAISWTGQETQYF; CDR3nt: TGTGCCATCAGTTGGACGGGGCAAGAGACCCAGTACTTC
d_gene: -; abundance: -; j_gene: TRBJ1-1; v_gene: TRBV29-1; CDR3aa: CSVERGAGSTEAFF; CDR3nt: TGCAGCGTTGAACGGGGGGCTGGGAGCACTGAAGCTTTCTTT
d_gene: TRBD1; abundance: -; j_gene: TRBJ2-7; v_gene: TRBV5-1; CDR3aa: CASSLGRDRLSYEQYF; CDR3nt: TGCGCCAGCAGCTTGGGCCGGGACAGGCTCTCCTACGAGCAGTACTTC
d_gene: TRBD1; abundance: -; j_gene: TRBJ2-1; v_gene: TRBV7-7; CDR3aa: CASSYGQGAEQFF; CDR3nt: TGTGCCAGCAGCTACGGACAGGGTGCTGAGCAGTTCTTC
d_gene: TRBD2; abundance: once; j_gene: TRBJ2-1; v_gene: TRBV7-8; CDR3aa: CASSLARLAGATRNEQFF; CDR3nt: TGTGCCAGCAGCTTGGCCCGACTAGCGGGTGCGACACGCAATGAGCAGTTCTTC